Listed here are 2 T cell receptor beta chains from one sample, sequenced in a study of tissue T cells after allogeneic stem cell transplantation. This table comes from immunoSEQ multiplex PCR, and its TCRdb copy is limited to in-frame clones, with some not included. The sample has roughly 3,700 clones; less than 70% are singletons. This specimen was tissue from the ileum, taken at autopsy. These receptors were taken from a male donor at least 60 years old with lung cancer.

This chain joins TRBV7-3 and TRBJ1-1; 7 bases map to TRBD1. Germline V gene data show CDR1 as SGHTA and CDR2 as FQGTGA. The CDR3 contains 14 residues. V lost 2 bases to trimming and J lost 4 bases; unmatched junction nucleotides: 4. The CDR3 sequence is CASSLYQGGTEAFF. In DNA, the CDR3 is TGTGCCAGCAGCTTATATCAGGGGGGCACTGAAGCTTTCTTT.

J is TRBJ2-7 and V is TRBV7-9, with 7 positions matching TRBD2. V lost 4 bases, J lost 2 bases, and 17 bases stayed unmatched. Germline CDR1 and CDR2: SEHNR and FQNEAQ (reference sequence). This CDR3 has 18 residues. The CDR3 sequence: CASSSLGLGREFTYEQYF. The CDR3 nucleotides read TGTGCCAGCAGCTCCCTTGGGTTGGGGCGGGAGTTCACCTACGAGCAGTACTTC.